These 28 T cell receptor beta chains originate from one sample sequenced in a study of T-cell memory formation after mild COVID-19. TCRdb itself ran the 5' RACE reads through MiXCR, one entry per CDR3 protein. The sample has roughly 250,000 distinct CDR3 sequences, less than 20% seen once; the top ten hold approximately 3.6%. The sequencing input was PBMCs or a T cell subset sorted from them (not recorded which). Receptor source: a man between 18 and 35 years old who had mild COVID-19 (a few samples of this study predate the infection). Cell type and time point are not known.

This clonotype was found many times. The chain employs TRBV5-1 and TRBJ2-1, with TRBD1 as a possible D gene (6 bases). The germline V and J ends were trimmed by 4 bases and 3 bases, with 14 bases remaining between them. This CDR3 has 15 amino acids. Germline CDR1 and CDR2: SGHRS and YFSETQ. CDR3 loop: CASSPAGDNYNEQFF. The CDR3 nucleotides are TGCGCCAGCAGCCCGGCAGGGGACAACTACAATGAGCAGTTCTTC.

This clonotype was counted only a few times. The J gene is TRBJ1-2, the V gene TRBV29-1; D gene uncertain. V was trimmed by 3 bases and J by 4 bases, leaving 21 bases between them. The CDR3 contains 16 residues. CDR1 and CDR2 (germline): SQVTM, ANQGSEA. DNA for the CDR3: TGCAGCGTTGATGGCCACACATCGCCAGGCGGCTATGGCTACACCTTC. Amino acids: CSVDGHTSPGGYGYTF. Based on the CDR3 plus reference TRBV29-1 and TRBJ1-2, the full variable domain is SAVISQKPSRDICQRGTSLTIQCQVDSQVTMMFWYRQQPGQSLTLIATANQGSEATYESGFVIDKFPISRPNLTFSTLTVSNMSPEDSSIYLCSVDGHTSPGGYGYTFGSGTRLTVV.

This chain joins TRBV5-1 and TRBJ1-5; D remains unclear. Germline CDR1 reads SGHRS; CDR2 reads YFSETQ. V gave up 0 bases and J gave up 3 bases, with 10 bases separating them. The CDR3 spans 15 residues. The CDR3 DNA sequence: TGCGCCAGCAGCTTGGGAGACACGAACAATCAGCCCCAGCATTTT. This sequence encodes CASSLGDTNNQPQHF.

This clonotype has just a few counts. CDR3 nucleotide sequence: TGTGCCACCAGGGGCGGGGGGGCGGAAGAGACCCAGTACTTC. It yields the protein CATRGGGAEETQYF. V gene TRBV24-1 combines with J gene TRBJ2-5, with 9 bases that match TRBD2. CDR3 size: 14 residues. The V segment lost 7 bases and the J segment 3 bases; nucleotides outside the gene matches: 5. In germline, CDR1 is KGHDR, CDR2 SFDVKD.

The J gene is TRBJ2-2, the V gene TRBV18; a weak D match, TRBD1 (5 bases). Germline V gives CDR1 KGHSH, CDR2 LQKENI. V was cut by 4 bases and J by 3 bases, with 18 bases left in between. The CDR3 runs to 17 residues. In nucleotides, the CDR3 is TGTGCCAGCTCACAAAACTCCTGGGGCCGGGACACCGGGGAGCTGTTTTTT. Its protein product is CASSQNSWGRDTGELFF. Using reference TRBV18 and TRBJ2-2 for the parts outside the CDR3, the full variable domain is NAGVMQNPRHLVRRRGQEARLRCSPMKGHSHVYWYRQLPEEGLKFMVYLQKENIIDESGMPKERFSAEFPKEGPSILRIQQVVRGDSAAYFCASSQNSWGRDTGELFFGEGSRLTVL.

This clonotype was seen only a few times. The DNA of the CDR3 is TGCGCCAGCAGCTTAGGCCGGGGCCCCGGGGGTGGCACGCAGTATTTT. This encodes CASSLGRGPGGGTQYF. This chain connects TRBV5-1 to TRBJ2-3, with a tentative D call TRBD2 (6 bases). Trimming removed 2 bases from V and 9 bases from J, with 22 bases in between. There are 16 residues in the CDR3. Germline V lookup: CDR1 SGHRS, CDR2 YFSETQ.

This chain joins TRBV4-3 and TRBJ2-3; D might be TRBD2 (6 bases). The CDR3 extends over 15 amino acids. The V gene's germline CDR1 is LGHNA and CDR2 YSLEER. Trimming stripped 2 bases from V and 6 bases from J, with 15 bases between. The CDR3 loop reads CASSQRASLADTQYF. CDR3 coding DNA: TGCGCCAGCAGCCAACGGGCTAGCCTAGCGGATACGCAGTATTTT.

The chain recombines TRBV7-7 with TRBJ2-2, with 8 bases fitting TRBD1. J gave up 4 bases and V 4 bases, and 5 bases lay outside the gene matches. The CDR3 has 15 amino acids. The germline CDR1 and CDR2 sequences are SSHAT and FNYEAQ (reference sequence). CDR3 nucleotide sequence: TGTGCCAGCAGCTCAAAGCAGGGGGCCACCGGGGAGCTGTTTTTT. Its protein product is CASSSKQGATGELFF.

This rearrangement joins TRBV7-3 to TRBJ2-4; D gene uncertain. From germline, CDR1 is SGHTA and CDR2 FQGTGA. Trimming took 5 bases from V and 9 from J, leaving 17 bases between them. CDR3 length: 14 amino acids. In DNA, the CDR3 is TGTGCCAGCAGCGCCGGCTTGAGAATGGGCATTCAGTACTTC. Translating it yields CASSAGLRMGIQYF. The variable domain in full, with the rest retrieved from reference TRBV7-3 and TRBJ2-4, is GAGVSQTPSNKVTEKGKYVELRCDPISGHTALYWYRQSLGQGPEFLIYFQGTGAADDSGLPNDRFFAVRPEGSVSTLKIQRTERGDSAVYLCASSAGLRMGIQYFGAGTRLSVL.

V usage is TRBV28 and J usage is TRBJ1-2, with TRBD1 as a possible D gene (5 bases). This CDR3 is built from 12 residues. Trimming removed 5 bases at V and 5 bases at J, with 9 bases between. Germline-derived CDR1 and CDR2 are MDHEN and SYDVKM. CDR3 in amino acids: CASSPTEYGYTF. CDR3 bases: TGTGCCAGCAGTCCGACAGAGTATGGCTACACCTTC.

The chain recombines TRBV7-2 with TRBJ2-5; a possible D gene is TRBD1 (6 bases). Trimming pared 1 base from V and 4 bases from J, leaving 16 bases between. The CDR3 has 16 residues. The germline V gene has CDR1 SGHTA and CDR2 FQGNSA. The CDR3 bases are TGTGCCAGCAGCTTAGTGGGGGCAGGGAATGGAGAGACCCAGTACTTC. Protein product: CASSLVGAGNGETQYF. Using reference TRBV7-2 and TRBJ2-5 for the parts outside the CDR3, the full variable domain is GAGVSQSPSNKVTEKGKDVELRCDPISGHTALYWYRQSLGQGLEFLIYFQGNSAPDKSGLPSDRFSAERTGGSVSTLTIQRTQQEDSAVYLCASSLVGAGNGETQYFGPGTRLLVL.

This clonotype occurred a few times. The V call is TRBV18, the J call TRBJ2-3; 7 bases are a match to TRBD1. Germline V gives CDR1 KGHSH, CDR2 LQKENI. The CDR3 spans 16 residues. The ends lost 3 bases at V and 4 bases at J; junction bases unmatched: 10. The CDR3 loop is CASSPTTGSQADTQYF. The CDR3 region has the DNA TGTGCCAGCTCACCTACGACAGGGTCGCAGGCAGATACGCAGTATTTT.

The chain uses TRBV7-8 and TRBJ2-1, with D perhaps given as TRBD1 or TRBD2 (9 bases each). V gave up 5 bases and J gave up 5 bases, with 19 bases separating them. The CDR3 has 16 amino acids. The germline gives CDR1 SGHVS, CDR2 FQNEAQ. CDR3 region: CASSARGGQGNNEQFF. In DNA, the CDR3 is TGTGCCAGCAGCGCGCGGGGGGGACAGGGCAACAATGAGCAGTTCTTC.

This clonotype has a count of ten or more. V is TRBV12-3 or TRBV12-4 and J is TRBJ1-2; D possibly corresponds to TRBD1 (5 bases). Deletions cut 6 bases from V and 4 bases from J, with 12 bases between. The CDR3 is made up of 13 amino acids. CDR3 amino acids: CASSPRGGYGYTF. DNA for the CDR3: TGTGCCAGCAGCCCGAGGGGCGGCTATGGCTACACCTTC.

The chain joins TRBV5-8 to TRBJ2-7; the D call may be TRBD1 or TRBD2 (5 bases each). V was pared by 4 bases and J by 0 bases, with 14 bases between. CDR3 length: 15 amino acids. Germline V gene lookup returns CDR1 SGHTS and CDR2 YDEGEE. The CDR3 reads CASSRPVGTSYEQYF. The CDR3 region has the DNA TGTGCCAGCAGCCGGCCGGTGGGGACCTCCTACGAGCAGTACTTC.

The chain links TRBV20-1 to TRBJ1-1; possibly TRBD1 for D (5 bases). V gave up 2 bases and J gave up 0 bases, with 10 bases separating them. The CDR3 length is 14 residues. Germline V lookup: CDR1 DFQATT, CDR2 SNEGSKA (reference sequence). The CDR3 is CSARSDRVNTEAFF. The DNA for the CDR3 is TGCAGTGCTAGATCAGACAGAGTGAACACTGAAGCTTTCTTT.

The V and J genes are TRBV5-1 and TRBJ2-2; 9 bases match TRBD1. The V gene's germline CDR1 is SGHRS and CDR2 YFSETQ. CDR3 length equals 16 residues. The ends lost 4 bases at V and 1 base at J; junction bases unmatched: 5. In DNA form, the CDR3 reads TGCGCCAGCAGCCCGGGGACAGGGTGGAACACCGGGGAGCTGTTTTTT. Translating it yields CASSPGTGWNTGELFF. The full variable domain, rest sourced from reference TRBV5-1 and TRBJ2-2, is KAGVTQTPRYLIKTRGQQVTLSCSPISGHRSVSWYQQTPGQGLQFLFEYFSETQRNKGNFPGRFSGRQFSNSRSEMNVSTLELGDSALYLCASSPGTGWNTGELFFGEGSRLTVL.

This clonotype was picked up a small number of times. The chain uses TRBV2 and TRBJ2-7; D is unclear. Germline V gene sequence: CDR1 SNHLY, CDR2 FYNNEI. The CDR3 is made up of 14 amino acids. Trimming pared 10 bases from V and 2 bases from J, leaving 18 bases between. The CDR3 DNA is TGTGCCACACAGATTGGGCAGGTGCCCTACGAGCAGTACTTC. Amino acids: CATQIGQVPYEQYF.

This clonotype was seen a handful of times. A read error may account for a junction end that differs from germline. The rearrangement joins TRBV4-2 to TRBJ2-7; D perhaps matches TRBD2 (5 bases). Germline CDR1 LGHNA, CDR2 YNFKEQ. The CDR3 is 13 amino acids. CDR3 loop: CASSQDLRAGRVF. The CDR3 nucleotides are TGTGCCAGCAGCCAAGACCTGCGCGCGGGCAGAGTCTTC.

In this sample, this clonotype turned up many times. The chain carries TRBV5-8 and TRBJ2-3, with a possible D match to TRBD2 (5 bases). Germline assignment: CDR1 SGHTS and CDR2 YDEGEE. CDR3 size: 14 residues. Between the trimmed V and J ends, which lost 5 bases and 2 bases, there was a span of 12 bases. The DNA for the CDR3 is TGTGCCAGCAGTTCCGGGGTCTACACAGATACGCAGTATTTT. Residues: CASSSGVYTDTQYF.

This clonotype was seen a handful of times. The J gene is TRBJ2-1, the V gene TRBV24-1; possible D gene TRBD1, 5 bases. CDR1 is KGHDR, CDR2 SFDVKD, per germline. The CDR3 totals 13 residues. Trimming cost V 5 bases and J 8 bases, with 12 bases left between them. This CDR3 is CATSGARVDEQFF. The DNA of the CDR3 is TGTGCCACCAGTGGGGCCAGGGTGGATGAGCAGTTCTTC.

The chain recombines TRBV6-2 or TRBV6-3 with TRBJ1-5; unclear D gene. Germline assignment: CDR1 MNHEY and CDR2 SVGEGT. This CDR3 has 15 residues. V lost 7 bases and J 1 base, leaving 14 bases between the germline ends. This CDR3 reads CASNVGGLSNQPQHF. In DNA form, the CDR3 reads TGTGCCAGCAACGTAGGAGGGTTAAGCAATCAGCCCCAGCATTTT.

This clonotype came up a few times. The chain uses TRBV6-2 or TRBV6-3 and TRBJ1-3; D is unclear. The CDR3 loop spans 17 amino acids. V was pared by 7 bases and J by 0 bases, with 19 bases between. Germline-derived CDR1 and CDR2 are MNHEY and SVGEGT. The CDR3 DNA reads as TGTGCCAGCACCGGACGCACCAGAGGCCTCTCTGGAAACACCATATATTTT. Translation: CASTGRTRGLSGNTIYF.

A few counts support this clonotype. The J gene is TRBJ2-4, the V gene TRBV6-5; TRBD2 matches at 7 bases. The CDR3 is 16 amino acids. From germline, CDR1 is MNHEY and CDR2 SVGAGI. V shed 2 bases, J shed 3 bases, and the junction held 7 bases outside the gene matches. The CDR3 is CASSYGRGAYKNIQYF. The CDR3 region has the DNA TGTGCCAGCAGTTACGGGAGGGGAGCCTACAAAAACATTCAGTACTTC.

The rearrangement links TRBV10-3 to TRBJ1-4; TRBD1 might be the D (6 bases). V was trimmed by 1 base and J by 5 bases, leaving 11 bases between them. The CDR3 loop spans 15 amino acids. CDR1 and CDR2 from the germline V gene are ENHRY and SYGVKD. For the CDR3, the DNA is TGTGCCATCAGTGAGTGGGGGACACCGAATGAAAAACTGTTTTTT. Translation: CAISEWGTPNEKLFF.

The chain recombines TRBV5-1 with TRBJ1-3; no reliable D call. CDR1 is SGHRS, CDR2 YFSETQ, per germline. Trimming took 2 bases from V and 0 from J, leaving 9 bases between them. The CDR3 is 15 amino acids. CDR3 region: CASSFDLSSGNTIYF. CDR3 sequence (DNA): TGCGCCAGCAGCTTTGACTTGAGCTCTGGAAACACCATATATTTT.

The table lists this clonotype with a few counts. This sequence joins TRBV7-2 and TRBJ2-1, with 9 positions matching TRBD1. V lost 4 bases and J lost 7; bases outside the gene matches: 2. This CDR3 comprises 13 residues. Germline CDR1 is SGHTA and CDR2 is FQGNSA. CDR3: CASSSDRGNEQFF. For the CDR3, the DNA is TGTGCCAGCAGCTCGGACAGGGGAAATGAGCAGTTCTTC.

The V call is TRBV24-1, the J call TRBJ2-3; D is undetermined. Germline lookup yields CDR1 KGHDR and CDR2 SFDVKD. Deletions cut 2 bases from V and 2 bases from J, with 10 bases between. CDR3 size: 15 residues. CDR3 DNA: TGTGCCACCAGTGATTCCCTCGGTCCCACAGATACGCAGTATTTT. It yields the protein CATSDSLGPTDTQYF.